The entry below describes one T cell receptor (beta chain). These data belong to a study of T cell responses to AZD1222 COVID-19 vaccine. This CDR3 has 15 amino acids. V trimming: 0 bases; J trimming: 8 bases; junction bases outside the gene matches: 7. Per the germline V gene, CDR1 is SNHLY and CDR2 is FYNNEI. The repertoire was sequenced with immunoSEQ multiplex PCR; TCRdb's copy has only in-frame clones and lacks some. This sample carries over 120,000 clones, 80% to 95% of them seen once, and the ten largest clones take roughly 3.7%. The genes are TRBV2 and TRBJ1-2; 9 bases are a match to TRBD1. Sequenced here: peripheral blood, sampled on day 0 of AZD1222 vaccination. This receptor was taken from an adult in good health. CDR3 sequence: CASSEAGQGRWGYTF. The CDR3 nucleotides read TGTGCCAGCAGTGAAGCCGGACAGGGGAGGTGGGGCTACACCTTC.